These 20 T cell receptor beta chains were sequenced from one sample in a study of blood T cell repertoires in COVID-19. Assay: immunoSEQ multiplex PCR; the TCRdb copy retains only in-frame clones and omits some. The sample carries about 300,000 clones, over 75% recorded once. The source material was peripheral blood. The origin of the receptors is a human donor in a cohort sampled during active COVID-19.

The gene calls are TRBV13 and TRBJ2-3; D is unclear. This CDR3 is 13 amino acids long. V gave up 5 bases and J gave up 3 bases, with 9 bases separating them. The germline gives CDR1 PRHDT, CDR2 FYEKMQ (reference sequence). For the CDR3, the DNA is TGTGCCAGCAGCCTCCGAGGAACAGATACGCAGTATTTT. Translating gives CASSLRGTDTQYF.

This clone has only a few counts. The chain carries TRBV7-9 and TRBJ2-1, with 7 bases aligning to TRBD2. Germline V gene lookup returns CDR1 SEHNR and CDR2 FQNEAQ (reference sequence). Germline trimming cut 1 base from V and 4 bases from J; bases unmatched to any gene: 13. This CDR3 has 18 residues. In nucleotides, the CDR3 is TGTGCCAGCAGCTTAGGGGTCTATGCGGGAGTAAGATACAATGAGCAGTTCTTC. Translation gives CASSLGVYAGVRYNEQFF.

V and J are TRBV2 and TRBJ1-3; D is perhaps TRBD1 (5 bases). Germline V gene sequence: CDR1 SNHLY, CDR2 FYNNEI. The CDR3 is made up of 14 amino acids. V was clipped by 8 bases and J by 2 bases, with 13 bases between them. The CDR3 DNA sequence: TGTGCCAGCCGAGCAGGGTTACCTGGAAACACCATATATTTT. Translation gives CASRAGLPGNTIYF.

A single count supports this clone. The CDR3 spells CASSYNPTDTQYF. The CDR3 DNA reads TGTGCCAGCAGCTACAACCCGACAGATACGCAGTATTTT. J is TRBJ2-3 and V is TRBV11-2; no definite D call. Per the germline V gene, CDR1 is SGHAT and CDR2 is FQNNGV. Trimming pared 4 bases from V and 3 bases from J, leaving 8 bases between. The CDR3 is 13 residues long.

V is TRBV5-1 and J is TRBJ2-6, with D possibly matching TRBD2 (6 bases). The germline V and J ends were trimmed by 5 bases and 0 bases, with 15 bases remaining between them. Germline lookup yields CDR1 SGHRS and CDR2 YFSETQ. CDR3 length equals 17 residues. CDR3 residues: CASSPGLIHSGANVLTF. CDR3 nucleotides: TGCGCCAGCAGTCCGGGACTCATTCACTCTGGGGCCAACGTCCTGACTTTC.

The J gene is TRBJ2-3, the V gene TRBV19, with 11 bases that match TRBD1. CDR1 LNHDA and CDR2 SQIVND come from the germline V gene (reference sequence). The CDR3 has 15 residues. V shed 5 bases, J shed 7 bases, and the junction held 8 bases outside the gene matches. Here the CDR3 reads CASSDGGTGGHTQYF. The CDR3 DNA sequence: TGTGCCAGTAGTGACGGCGGGACAGGGGGACATACGCAGTATTTT.

This sequence joins TRBV18 and TRBJ1-2, with no clear D. From germline, CDR1 is KGHSH and CDR2 LQKENI. The V end was cut by 3 bases, the J end by 0 bases, with 11 bases between. This CDR3 has 15 residues. CDR3 amino acids: CASSPSHAANYGYTF. The CDR3 DNA reads as TGTGCCAGCTCACCCAGTCATGCAGCTAACTATGGCTACACCTTC.

The rearrangement links TRBV6-5 to TRBJ2-3; TRBD2 matches at 7 bases. This CDR3 is built from 16 residues. Germline trimming cut 2 bases from V and 5 bases from J; bases unmatched to any gene: 10. Germline-derived CDR1 and CDR2 are MNHEY and SVGAGI. The CDR3 region is CASSYVPGPGGDTQYF. The CDR3 DNA reads TGTGCCAGCAGTTACGTTCCGGGCCCGGGGGGAGATACGCAGTATTTT.

J is TRBJ2-1 and V is TRBV5-4, with unresolved D. Germline lookup yields CDR1 SGHNT and CDR2 YYREEE (reference sequence). V was shortened by 2 bases and J by 8 bases, with 20 bases between the two germline ends. This CDR3 has 16 residues. The CDR3 nucleotides read TGTGCCAGCAGCTTAGAACAGCTGGCCAGTTTTGATGAGCAGTTCTTC. As protein: CASSLEQLASFDEQFF.

The chain links TRBV9 to TRBJ2-1; the D gene is possibly TRBD2 (5 bases). The germline gives CDR1 SGDLS, CDR2 YYNGEE. The CDR3 extends over 14 amino acids. V lost 4 bases and J 2 bases, leaving 10 bases between the germline ends. The DNA for the CDR3 is TGTGCCAGCAGCCAAAGCGGTACCTACAATGAGCAGTTCTTC. Translating gives CASSQSGTYNEQFF.

The CDR3 loop is CASSPPGSNYEQYF. The CDR3 DNA is TGTGCCAGCTCACCACCCGGTTCCAACTACGAGCAGTACTTC. The chain links TRBV18 to TRBJ2-7; D ambiguous. CDR3 length equals 14 residues. The V and J ends lost 0 bases and 3 bases respectively, with 9 bases between them. Germline assignment: CDR1 KGHSH and CDR2 LQKENI.

The chain combines TRBV19 with TRBJ2-6; no definite D call. This CDR3 contains 15 residues. Germline values: CDR1 LNHDA, CDR2 SQIVND (reference sequence). V gave up 7 bases and J gave up 1 base, with 11 bases separating them. Here the CDR3 DNA reads TGTGCCAGTACGGATGGCGGATCTGGGGCCAACGTCCTGACTTTC. Its translation is CASTDGGSGANVLTF.

This rearrangement joins TRBV4-3 to TRBJ2-3; the D gene is possibly TRBD1 (5 bases). The CDR3 is made up of 15 amino acids. The germline V gene encodes CDR1 LGHNA and CDR2 YSLEER. V was clipped by 1 base and J by 0 bases, with 8 bases between them. CDR3 sequence (DNA): TGCGCCAGCAGCCAAGGACAGAAGAGCACAGATACGCAGTATTTT. It yields the protein CASSQGQKSTDTQYF.

V and J are TRBV9 and TRBJ1-2; TRBD1 aligns across 9 bases. Germline V gene data show CDR1 as SGDLS and CDR2 as YYNGEE. The CDR3 loop spans 14 amino acids. V was pared by 2 bases and J by 8 bases, with 7 bases of the junction left unmatched. The CDR3: CASSVGQGIWGYTF. DNA of the CDR3: TGTGCCAGCAGCGTTGGACAGGGGATATGGGGCTACACCTTC.

The V and J genes are TRBV5-5 and TRBJ1-4; D not resolved. The V gene lost 0 bases and the J gene lost 5 bases, with 8 bases spanning the gap. The CDR3 extends over 14 amino acids. Per the germline V gene, CDR1 is SGHKS and CDR2 is YYEKEE (reference sequence). The CDR3 here is CASSLAGSNEKLFF. In DNA, the CDR3 is TGTGCCAGCAGCTTGGCAGGCTCAAATGAAAAACTGTTTTTT.

This clone came up a few times. V usage is TRBV19 and J usage is TRBJ1-3; D uncertain. CDR1 is LNHDA, CDR2 SQIVND, per germline (reference sequence). This CDR3 region has 17 residues. Trimming took 2 bases from V and 0 from J, leaving 14 bases between them. The CDR3 nucleotides are TGTGCCAGTAGTATACGAGCAACCCCTTTCTCTGGAAACACCATATATTTT. Amino acid sequence: CASSIRATPFSGNTIYF.

This sequence joins TRBV13 and TRBJ2-7, with 7 bases matching TRBD2. The CDR3 has 16 residues. V gave up 2 bases and J gave up 5 bases; unmatched junction bases: 12. Germline V gene data show CDR1 as PRHDT and CDR2 as FYEKMQ (reference sequence). This CDR3 is CASSLLHAGEVHEQYF. The CDR3, as DNA: TGTGCCAGCAGCTTACTTCACGCGGGAGAAGTCCACGAGCAGTACTTC.

This clone has only one observation. The rearrangement joins TRBV24-1 to TRBJ1-1; 7 nucleotides match TRBD1. The CDR3 covers 14 residues. Germline trimming cut 4 bases from V and 4 bases from J; bases unmatched to any gene: 5. CDR1 is KGHDR and CDR2 is SFDVKD in the germline V gene. The CDR3 here is CATSDSGGRTEAFF. As DNA, the CDR3 is TGTGCCACCAGTGACTCAGGGGGGCGCACTGAAGCTTTCTTT.

The V gene is TRBV24-1, the J gene TRBJ1-4; D remains ambiguous. CDR3 size: 13 residues. The V end lost 3 bases, the J end lost 4 bases, and 5 bases lay between the germline ends. Germline V CDR1 and CDR2: KGHDR, SFDVKD. The CDR3 reads CATSDPVNEKLFF. CDR3 nucleotides: TGTGCCACCAGTGATCCGGTTAATGAAAAACTGTTTTTT.

This clone was seen only a few times. The rearrangement uses TRBV28 and TRBJ2-7; 10 bases are shared with TRBD1. The junction had 10 bases not matched to a gene; V was cut back by 6 bases and J by 5 bases. Germline V gene lookup returns CDR1 MDHEN and CDR2 SYDVKM. The CDR3 is 15 amino acids. CDR3 DNA sequence: TGTGCCAGCAGCATGACAGGGGGCCGGAGGAACGAGCAGTACTTC. Encoded protein: CASSMTGGRRNEQYF.